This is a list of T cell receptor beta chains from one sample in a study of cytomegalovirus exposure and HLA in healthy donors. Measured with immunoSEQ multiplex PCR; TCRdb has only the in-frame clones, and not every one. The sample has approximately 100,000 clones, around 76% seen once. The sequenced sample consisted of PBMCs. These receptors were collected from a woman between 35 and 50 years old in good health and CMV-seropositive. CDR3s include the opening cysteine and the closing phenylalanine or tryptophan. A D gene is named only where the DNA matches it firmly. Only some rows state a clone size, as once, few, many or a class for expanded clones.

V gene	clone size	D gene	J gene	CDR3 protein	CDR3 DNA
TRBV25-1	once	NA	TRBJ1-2	CASSPNTGGHTF	TGTGCCAGCAGTCCGAACACGGGGGGCCACACCTTC
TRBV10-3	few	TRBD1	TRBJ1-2	CAISKARTGKFGGYTF	TGTGCCATCAGTAAAGCTCGGACAGGGAAGTTCGGTGGCTACACCTTC
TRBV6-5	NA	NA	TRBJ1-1	CASRRQPGTEAFF	TGTGCCAGCAGGCGACAGCCCGGCACTGAAGCTTTCTTT
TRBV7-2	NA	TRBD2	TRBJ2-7	CASSPSGGIPYEQYF	TGTGCCAGCAGCCCTAGCGGGGGGATCCCCTACGAGCAGTACTTC
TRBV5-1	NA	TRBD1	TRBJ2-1	CASSVLETGNNEQFF	TGCGCCAGCAGCGTTCTGGAGACAGGGAACAATGAGCAGTTCTTC
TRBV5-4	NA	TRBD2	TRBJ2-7	CASSPPPGGVGYEQYF	TGTGCCAGCAGCCCCCCCCCGGGGGGGGTGGGCTACGAGCAGTACTTC
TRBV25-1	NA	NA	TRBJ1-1	CASSFPGLSNTEAFF	TGTGCCAGCAGTTTTCCGGGACTTTCGAACACTGAAGCTTTCTTT
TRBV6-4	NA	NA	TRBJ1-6	CASRTEGSYNSPLHF	TGTGCCAGCAGGACCGAGGGCTCCTATAATTCACCCCTCCACTTT
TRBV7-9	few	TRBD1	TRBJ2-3	CASSSQGVLAGVTDTQYF	TGTGCCAGCAGCTCCCAGGGGGTCCTAGCAGGGGTTACAGATACGCAGTATTTT
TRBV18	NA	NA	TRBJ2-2	CASSPSRGLQGPGELFF	TGTGCCAGCTCACCGAGCAGGGGCTTGCAGGGTCCCGGGGAGCTGTTTTTT